This TCR beta chain emerged from a study of lymphopenia after photon versus proton radiotherapy. Germline loops: CDR1 SGHTA, CDR2 FQGNSA. The V gene end was trimmed by 5 bases and the J gene end by 5 bases; junction bases not matched to a gene: 11. The CDR3 loop spans 16 amino acids. Findings and caveats of the study: Survival link was tested only in deceased patients; proton benefit remains a possibility.

Generated by immunoSEQ multiplex PCR, the TCRdb table keeps only in-frame clones and is missing some. Of under 30,000 clones in the sample, roughly 86% were seen once. With regard to this clone: Its target is unknown.

Here the sequenced sample was peripheral blood, taken from a patient treated with proton-based radiotherapy. This sequence was found in a woman aged 55-70 years with cholangiocarcinoma. Some clones in this sample may be carry-over from other donors' samples. The V call is TRBV7-2, the J call TRBJ2-2; 7 nucleotides align to TRBD2. The CDR3 sequence is CASSIAPGGKTGELFF. CDR3 bases: TGTGCCAGCAGCATCGCCCCGGGGGGAAAGACCGGGGAGCTGTTTTTT.